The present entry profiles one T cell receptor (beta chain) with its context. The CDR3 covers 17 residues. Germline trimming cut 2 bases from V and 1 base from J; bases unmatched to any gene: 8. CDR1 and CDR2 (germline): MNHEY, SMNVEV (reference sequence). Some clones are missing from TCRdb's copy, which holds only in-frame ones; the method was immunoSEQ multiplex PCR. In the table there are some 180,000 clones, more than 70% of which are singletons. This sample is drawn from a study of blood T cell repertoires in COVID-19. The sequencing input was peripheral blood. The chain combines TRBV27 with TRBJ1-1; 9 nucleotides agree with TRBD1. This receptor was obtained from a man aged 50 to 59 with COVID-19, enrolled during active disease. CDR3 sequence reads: CASSLLVGTGKNTEAFF. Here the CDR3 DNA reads TGTGCCAGCAGTTTACTCGTCGGGACAGGGAAGAACACTGAAGCTTTCTTT.